The present entry profiles one T cell receptor (beta chain) with its context. Its cognate antigen has yet to be identified. One base away there is no much larger clone; base qualities are not given. The sample originates from a study of OX40 agonist ivuxolimab in advanced cancers. Notes on the research overall: Ivuxolimab, which targeted the costimulatory receptor OX40 (CD134), was an agonistic, fully human IgG2 monoclonal antibody. Of the approximately 53 patients in dose escalation, 19 had hepatocellular carcinoma, roughly 15 had melanoma, 9 had renal cell carcinoma and 9 had head and neck cancer. The point of sequencing TCRbeta in the periphery was to test whether ivuxolimab changed TCR sequence diversity and drove clonal T-cell expansion. In the dose-escalation cohort, 65% to 85% of patients were male, and the mean age was approximately 60 years with a range of about 23 to 79. Intravenous ivuxolimab was administered to patients every 2 weeks at six dose levels: 0.01, 0.1, 0.3, 1.5, 3 and 10 mg/kg. Partial responses occurred in three dose-escalation patients: two with cutaneous melanoma and one with hepatocellular carcinoma. Patients were allowed to have had prior anti-PD-1, anti-PD-L1 or anti-CTLA-4 therapy, and around two fifths of the dose-escalation patients had been treated with checkpoint inhibitors. The paper covers the monotherapy dose-escalation part of the phase I ivuxolimab trial, which included N of about 50 patients.

The trial excluded patients who had a history of autoimmune disease or who were on systemic immunosuppression. Peripheral blood for TCR sequencing was collected from all dose cohorts at baseline, on cycle 4 day 1, and on cycle 7 day 1. The samples were taken from a phase I, first-in-human, multicenter, open-label dose-escalation trial of ivuxolimab. Adults with locally advanced or metastatic melanoma, renal cell, hepatocellular, or head and neck squamous cell carcinoma were enrolled in the trial. Before TCR sequencing, CD4+ T cells and CD8+ T cells were sorted from peripheral blood as separate populations. Reading the germline V gene (reference sequence) gives CDR1 GTSNPN and CDR2 SVGIG. The germline V end is reduced by 0 bases and the J end by 8 bases; junction bases left unmatched: 18. The CDR3 spans 18 residues, from the cysteine through the phenylalanine. Only CDR3 DNA remains: 54 bases, in frame from the first base.

Genomic DNA was isolated from the sorted cells so that the TCRbeta CDR3 region could be sequenced. TCRbeta CDR3 regions were sequenced using the immunoSEQ Assay. The immuneACCESS repertoire file appears here via TCRdb, limited to in-frame rearrangements. These files lack a portion of the clones; in checked studies, under half of the deficit traces to unresolved V genes, and the cause of the others is not known. Within this sample are about 83,000 clones, with about 85% of them counted one time only. Around 0.7% of the sample comes from the top ten. The study at large found these results: Antigen specificity was not determined for the clonally expanded peripheral T cells. In partial responders in the 0.1-3.0 mg/kg groups, normalized peripheral clonal expansion was found to be among the lowest, especially among CD8+ T cells. On average, CD8+ T cells showed more expanded clones than CD4+ T cells after ivuxolimab. Low levels of normalized T-cell clonal expansion were also seen in some patients who did not respond. At doses from 0.1 to 3.0 mg/kg, clonal expansion was seen in both CD4+ and CD8+ blood T cells between baseline and week 6.

The chain uses TRBV30 and TRBJ1-4; 7 nucleotides in the junction match TRBD1. Here the sequenced sample was CD4+ or CD8+ T cells sorted from blood, taken in a trial of the OX40 agonist ivuxolimab. The sequence was obtained from an adult with an advanced solid tumor such as melanoma, head and neck, liver or kidney cancer. The CDR3 loop reads CAWSVARMRQGGREKLFF. The DNA sequence follows: TGTGCCTGGAGTGTAGCCAGGATGAGACAGGGAGGACGGGAAAAACTGTTTTTT.